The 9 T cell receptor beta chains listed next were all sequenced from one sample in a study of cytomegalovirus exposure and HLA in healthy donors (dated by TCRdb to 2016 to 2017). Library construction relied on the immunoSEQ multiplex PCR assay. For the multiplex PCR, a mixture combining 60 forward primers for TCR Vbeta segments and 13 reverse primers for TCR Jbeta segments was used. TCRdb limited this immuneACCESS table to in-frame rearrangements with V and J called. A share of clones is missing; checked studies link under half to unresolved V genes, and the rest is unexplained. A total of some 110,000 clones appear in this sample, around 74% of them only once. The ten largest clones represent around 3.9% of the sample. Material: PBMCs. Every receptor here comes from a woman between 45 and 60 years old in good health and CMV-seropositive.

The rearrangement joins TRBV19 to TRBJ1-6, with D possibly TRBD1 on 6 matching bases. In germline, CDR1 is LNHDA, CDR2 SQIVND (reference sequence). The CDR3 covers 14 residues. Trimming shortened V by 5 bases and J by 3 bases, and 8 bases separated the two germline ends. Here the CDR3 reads CASSEQGYNSPLHF. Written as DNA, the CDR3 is TGTGCCAGTAGTGAACAGGGCTATAATTCACCCCTCCACTTT.

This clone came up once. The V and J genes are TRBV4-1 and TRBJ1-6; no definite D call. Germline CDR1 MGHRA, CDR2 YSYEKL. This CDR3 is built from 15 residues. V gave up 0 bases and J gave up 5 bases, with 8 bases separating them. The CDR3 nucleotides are TGCGCCAGCAGCCAAGAATGGAGAGATAATTCACCCCTCCACTTT. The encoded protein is CASSQEWRDNSPLHF.

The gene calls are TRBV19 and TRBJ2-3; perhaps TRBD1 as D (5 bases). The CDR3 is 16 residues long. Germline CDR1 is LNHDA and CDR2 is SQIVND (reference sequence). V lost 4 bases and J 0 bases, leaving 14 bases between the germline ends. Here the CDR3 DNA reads TGTGCCAGTAGTAAGTCGTGGGGCGTTAGCACAGATACGCAGTATTTT. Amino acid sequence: CASSKSWGVSTDTQYF. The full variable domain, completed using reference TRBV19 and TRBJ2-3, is DGGITQSPKYLFRKEGQNVTLSCEQNLNHDAMYWYRQDPGQGLRLIYYSQIVNDFQKGDIAEGYSVSREKKESFPLTVTSAQKNPTAFYLCASSKSWGVSTDTQYFGPGTRLTVL.

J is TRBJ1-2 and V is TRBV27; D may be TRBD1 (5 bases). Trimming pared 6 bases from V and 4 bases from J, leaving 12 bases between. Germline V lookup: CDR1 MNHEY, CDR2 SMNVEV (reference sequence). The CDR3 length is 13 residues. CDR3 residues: CASSQGWGYGYTF. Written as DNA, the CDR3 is TGTGCCAGCAGCCAGGGTTGGGGCTATGGCTACACCTTC.

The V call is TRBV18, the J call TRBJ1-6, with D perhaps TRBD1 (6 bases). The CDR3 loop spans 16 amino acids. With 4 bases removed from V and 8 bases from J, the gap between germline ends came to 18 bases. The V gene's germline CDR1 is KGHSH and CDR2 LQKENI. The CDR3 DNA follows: TGTGCCAGCTCACGAAACGGATTGGGGGCGCATTCACCCCTCCACTTT. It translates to CASSRNGLGAHSPLHF.

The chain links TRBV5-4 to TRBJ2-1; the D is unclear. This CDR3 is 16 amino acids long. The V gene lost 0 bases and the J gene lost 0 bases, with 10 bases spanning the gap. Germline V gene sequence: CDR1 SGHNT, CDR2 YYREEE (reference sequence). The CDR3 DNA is TGTGCCAGCAGCTTGGCGTCGGGTGTCTCCTACAATGAGCAGTTCTTC. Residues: CASSLASGVSYNEQFF.

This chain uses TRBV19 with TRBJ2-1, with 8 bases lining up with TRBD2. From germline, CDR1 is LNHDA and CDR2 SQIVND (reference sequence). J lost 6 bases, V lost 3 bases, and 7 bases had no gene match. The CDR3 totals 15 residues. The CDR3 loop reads CASSIGGGTLNEQFF. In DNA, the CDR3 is TGTGCCAGTAGTATTGGCGGGGGGACCCTCAATGAGCAGTTCTTC. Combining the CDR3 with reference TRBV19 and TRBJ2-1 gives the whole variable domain DGGITQSPKYLFRKEGQNVTLSCEQNLNHDAMYWYRQDPGQGLRLIYYSQIVNDFQKGDIAEGYSVSREKKESFPLTVTSAQKNPTAFYLCASSIGGGTLNEQFFGPGTRLTVL.

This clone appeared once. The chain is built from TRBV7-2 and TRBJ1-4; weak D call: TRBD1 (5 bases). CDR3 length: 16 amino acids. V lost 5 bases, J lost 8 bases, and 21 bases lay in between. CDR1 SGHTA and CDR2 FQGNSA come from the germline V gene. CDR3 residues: CASSIPSNVRGEKLFF. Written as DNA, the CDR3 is TGTGCCAGCAGCATCCCCTCGAACGTAAGGGGAGAAAAACTGTTTTTT.

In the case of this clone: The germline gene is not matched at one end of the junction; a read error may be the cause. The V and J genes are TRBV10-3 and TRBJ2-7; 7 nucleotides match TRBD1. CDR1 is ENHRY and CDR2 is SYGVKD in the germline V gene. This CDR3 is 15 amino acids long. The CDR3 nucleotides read TGTGCCAGCAGTGAAAGGGACAGCTCCTCCTACGAGCAGTACTTC. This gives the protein CASSERDSSSYEQYF.